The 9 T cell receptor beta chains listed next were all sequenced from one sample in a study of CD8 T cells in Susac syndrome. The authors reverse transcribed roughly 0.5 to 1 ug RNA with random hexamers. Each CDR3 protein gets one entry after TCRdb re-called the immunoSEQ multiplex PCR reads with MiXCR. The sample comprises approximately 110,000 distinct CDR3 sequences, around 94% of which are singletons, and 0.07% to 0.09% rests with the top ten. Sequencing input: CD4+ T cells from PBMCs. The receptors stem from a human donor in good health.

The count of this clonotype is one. CDR3 sequence: CASSAESRGIYSSYEQYF. In DNA, the CDR3 is TGTGCCAGCAGTGCCGAGTCCAGGGGGATTTACTCGTCCTACGAGCAGTACTTC. The chain joins TRBV9 to TRBJ2-7; TRBD1 matches at 7 bases. The CDR3 sequence is 18 residues long. Germline trimming cut 5 bases from V and 1 base from J; bases unmatched to any gene: 18. The germline CDR1 and CDR2 sequences are SGDLS and YYNGEE.

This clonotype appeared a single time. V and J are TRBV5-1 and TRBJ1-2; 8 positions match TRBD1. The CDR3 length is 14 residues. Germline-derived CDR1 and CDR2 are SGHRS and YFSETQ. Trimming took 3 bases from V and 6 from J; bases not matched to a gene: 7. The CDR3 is CASSSGQGGHGYTF. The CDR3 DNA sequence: TGCGCCAGCAGCTCTGGACAGGGAGGTCATGGCTACACCTTC.

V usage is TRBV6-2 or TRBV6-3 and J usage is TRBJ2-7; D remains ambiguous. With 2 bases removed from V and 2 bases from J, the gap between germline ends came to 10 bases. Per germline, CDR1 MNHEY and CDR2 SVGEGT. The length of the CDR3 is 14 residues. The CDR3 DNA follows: TGTGCCAGCAGTTACATGGAAGGTCCCTACGAGCAGTACTTC. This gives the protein CASSYMEGPYEQYF.

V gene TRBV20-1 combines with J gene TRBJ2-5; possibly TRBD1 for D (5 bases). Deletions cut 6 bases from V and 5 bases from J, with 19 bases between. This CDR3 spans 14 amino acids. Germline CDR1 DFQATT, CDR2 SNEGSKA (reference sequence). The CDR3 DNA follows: TGCAGTGCCAGTACCCAGGGTATCGTTGAGACCCAGTACTTC. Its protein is CSASTQGIVETQYF.

The CDR3 here is CSVAAEISPGAFF. CDR3 sequence (DNA): TGCAGCGTTGCAGCGGAAATCAGCCCCGGGGCTTTCTTT. The gene calls are TRBV29-1 and TRBJ1-1; no clear D gene. This CDR3 has 13 amino acids. Trimming shortened V by 4 bases and J by 11 bases, and 20 bases separated the two germline ends. Germline loops: CDR1 SQVTM, CDR2 ANQGSEA. Full variable domain (outside the CDR3, taken from reference TRBV29-1 and TRBJ1-1): SAVISQKPSRDICQRGTSLTIQCQVDSQVTMMFWYRQQPGQSLTLIATANQGSEATYESGFVIDKFPISRPNLTFSTLTVSNMSPEDSSIYLCSVAAEISPGAFFGQGTRLTVV.

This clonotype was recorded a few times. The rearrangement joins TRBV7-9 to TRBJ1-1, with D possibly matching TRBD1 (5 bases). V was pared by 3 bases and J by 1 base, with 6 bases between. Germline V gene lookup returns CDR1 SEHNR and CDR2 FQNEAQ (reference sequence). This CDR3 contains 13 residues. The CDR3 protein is CASSFQGNTEAFF. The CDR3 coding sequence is TGTGCCAGCAGCTTTCAGGGGAACACTGAAGCTTTCTTT. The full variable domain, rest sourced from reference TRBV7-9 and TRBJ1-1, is DTGVSQNPRHKITKRGQNVTFRCDPISEHNRLYWYRQTLGQGPEFLTYFQNEAQLEKSRLLSDRFSAERPKGSFSTLEIQRTEQGDSAMYLCASSFQGNTEAFFGQGTRLTVV.

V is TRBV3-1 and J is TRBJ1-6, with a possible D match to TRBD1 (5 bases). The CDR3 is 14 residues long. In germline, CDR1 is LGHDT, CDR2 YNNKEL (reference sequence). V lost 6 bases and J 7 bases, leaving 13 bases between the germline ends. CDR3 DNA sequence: TGTGCCAGCAGTCAGATAAACAGGAATTCACCCCTCCACTTT. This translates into CASSQINRNSPLHF.

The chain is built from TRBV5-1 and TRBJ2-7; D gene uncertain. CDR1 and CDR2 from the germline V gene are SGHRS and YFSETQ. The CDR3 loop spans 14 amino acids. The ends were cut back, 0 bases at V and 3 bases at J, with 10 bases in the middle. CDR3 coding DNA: TGCGCCAGCAGCTTGGGTAACAGAATCTACGAGCAGTACTTC. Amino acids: CASSLGNRIYEQYF.

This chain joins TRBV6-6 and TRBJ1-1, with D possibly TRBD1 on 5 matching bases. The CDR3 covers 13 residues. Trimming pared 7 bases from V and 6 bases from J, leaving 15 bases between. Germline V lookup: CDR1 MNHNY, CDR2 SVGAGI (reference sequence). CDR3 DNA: TGTGCCAGCACCCAGACAGTGTCCCCTGAAGCTTTCTTT. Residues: CASTQTVSPEAFF.